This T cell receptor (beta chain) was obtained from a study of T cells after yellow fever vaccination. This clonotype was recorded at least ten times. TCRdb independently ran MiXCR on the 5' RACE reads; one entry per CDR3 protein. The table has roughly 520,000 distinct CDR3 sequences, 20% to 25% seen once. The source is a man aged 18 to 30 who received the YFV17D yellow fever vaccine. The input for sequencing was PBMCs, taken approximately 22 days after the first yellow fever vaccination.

The CDR3 region is CSAKLTGDGCCTEAFF. The CDR3 DNA reads as TGCAGTGCAAAACTTACAGGGGACGGTTGCTGCACTGAAGCTTTCTTT. The chain couples TRBV20-1 to TRBJ1-1; 7 bases agree with TRBD1. J was trimmed by 4 bases and V by 6 bases; bases with no gene match: 17. Germline CDR1 and CDR2: DFQATT and SNEGSKA (reference sequence). The CDR3 extends over 16 amino acids.